The T cell receptor (beta chain) described here comes from a study of blood T cells in healthy people across ages. The authors ran a second PCR of about 7 to 11 cycles using a sample-barcoded 5' primer and a J-beta primer mix. MiXCR, run by TCRdb on the 5' RACE reads, gives a single entry per CDR3 protein. In the table there are roughly 800,000 distinct CDR3 sequences, roughly 25% of which are singletons. V gave up 10 bases and J gave up 5 bases, with 21 bases separating them. This CDR3 is built from 15 residues. Germline loops: CDR1 SNHLY, CDR2 FYNNEI. This clonotype occurred a few times. These same records also appear under a second study, on T cells of mothers and their children. That publication notes: cDNA was synthesized from all extracted RNA at roughly 1.5 ug per reaction.

The sequencing sample was made of blood. This TCR was sampled from a boy younger than 18 in good health. This rearrangement joins TRBV2 to TRBJ2-1; TRBD1 is a possible D gene (6 bases). As DNA, the CDR3 is TGTGCCATCCCGAAAGGGGGACAAAACAACAATGAGCAGTTCTTC. It encodes CAIPKGGQNNNEQFF.